This TCR beta chain is from a study of long-term antiretroviral therapy in people with HIV. Version v3.0 of the immunoSEQ assay ran at survey level. What sequencing targeted per sample was about 40,000-50,000 T-cell genomes. The data were produced by immunoSEQ multiplex PCR, yet TCRdb's version contains in-frame clones alone and is incomplete. The table shows about 25,000 clones, with approximately 86% occurring only once. Study results and limitations: Clonal expansions arising prior to ART prevailed in the repertoire at every time point. The study lacked data on ART adherence, viral resistance or therapy changes.

It was in the United States that all participants with HIV were treated. Points on this clone: Its antigen is still unknown.

Per the germline V gene, CDR1 is SGHTA and CDR2 is FQGNSA. The CDR3 runs to 13 residues. The V end lost 3 bases, the J end lost 7 bases, and 12 bases lay between the germline ends. The sequence came from a man over 45 with HIV. The specimen was unsorted PBMCs, collected 1.2 years after starting antiretroviral therapy. The chain recombines TRBV7-2 with TRBJ1-2; D is perhaps TRBD1 (6 bases). The CDR3 DNA reads as TGTGCCAGCAGCTTTCCTGGGGGGCTTGGCTACACCTTC. This gives the protein CASSFPGGLGYTF.